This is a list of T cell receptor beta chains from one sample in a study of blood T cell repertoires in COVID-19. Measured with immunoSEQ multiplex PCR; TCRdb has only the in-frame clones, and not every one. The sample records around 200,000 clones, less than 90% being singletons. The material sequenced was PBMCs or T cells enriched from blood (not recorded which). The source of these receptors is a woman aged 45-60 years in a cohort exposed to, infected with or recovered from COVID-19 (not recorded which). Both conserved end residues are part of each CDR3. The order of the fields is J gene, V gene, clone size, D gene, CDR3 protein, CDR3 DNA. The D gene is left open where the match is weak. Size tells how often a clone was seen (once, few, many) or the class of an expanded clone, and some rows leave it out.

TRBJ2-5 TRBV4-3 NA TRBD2 CASSQYPGTSTIKETQYF TGCGCCAGCAGCCAGTACCCGGGGACTAGCACGATCAAAGAGACCCAGTACTTC
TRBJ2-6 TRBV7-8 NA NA CASSRGGTSPTGANVLTF TGTGCCAGCAGCCGTGGAGGGACTTCTCCCACTGGGGCCAACGTCCTGACTTTC
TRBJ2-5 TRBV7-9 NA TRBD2 CASSGGGREETQYF TGTGCCAGCAGCGGTGGGGGGAGGGAAGAGACCCAGTACTTC
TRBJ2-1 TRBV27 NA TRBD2 CASSSGGSYNEQFF TGTGCCAGCAGTAGCGGGGGGTCGTACAATGAGCAGTTCTTC
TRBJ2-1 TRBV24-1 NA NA CATSDPPGRGKYHEQFF TGTGCCACCAGTGATCCTCCGGGCCGGGGGAAGTACCATGAGCAGTTCTTC
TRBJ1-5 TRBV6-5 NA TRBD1 CASSRDSYNQPQHF TGTGCCAGCAGTCGGGACAGTTACAATCAGCCCCAGCATTTT
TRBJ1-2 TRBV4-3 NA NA CASSQSGRGVANYGYTF TGCGCCAGCAGCCAGTCGGGTAGAGGAGTCGCTAACTATGGCTACACCTTC
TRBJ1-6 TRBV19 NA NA CASSIGAGFNSPLHF TGTGCCAGTAGTATAGGTGCGGGTTTTAATTCACCCCTCCACTTT
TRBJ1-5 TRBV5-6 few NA CASSPSGTQNQPQHF TGTGCCAGCAGCCCGTCCGGGACACAAAATCAGCCCCAGCATTTT
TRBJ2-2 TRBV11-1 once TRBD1 CASTRDRGSNTGELFF TGTGCCAGCACCCGGGACAGGGGTTCAAACACCGGGGAGCTGTTTTTT
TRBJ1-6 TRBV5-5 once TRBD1 CASSLLTGGAGSPLHF TGTGCCAGCAGCTTGTTGACAGGGGGCGCGGGGTCACCCCTCCACTTT
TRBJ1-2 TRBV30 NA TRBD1 CAWSVLQGVTGYTF TGTGCCTGGAGTGTACTCCAGGGGGTTACTGGCTACACCTTC
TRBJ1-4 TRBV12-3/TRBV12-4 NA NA CASSLGVAEKLFF TGTGCCAGCAGTTTAGGTGTGGCAGAAAAACTGTTTTTT
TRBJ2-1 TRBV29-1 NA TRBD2 CSVERGGLNEQFF TGCAGCGTTGAGCGGGGGGGCCTGAATGAGCAGTTCTTC
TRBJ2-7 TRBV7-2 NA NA CASSLKQGSYEQYF TGTGCCAGCAGCCTAAAACAGGGTTCCTACGAGCAGTACTTC
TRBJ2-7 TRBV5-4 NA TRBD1 CASSKGQGEYEQYF TGTGCCAGCAGCAAGGGACAGGGGGAGTACGAGCAGTACTTC